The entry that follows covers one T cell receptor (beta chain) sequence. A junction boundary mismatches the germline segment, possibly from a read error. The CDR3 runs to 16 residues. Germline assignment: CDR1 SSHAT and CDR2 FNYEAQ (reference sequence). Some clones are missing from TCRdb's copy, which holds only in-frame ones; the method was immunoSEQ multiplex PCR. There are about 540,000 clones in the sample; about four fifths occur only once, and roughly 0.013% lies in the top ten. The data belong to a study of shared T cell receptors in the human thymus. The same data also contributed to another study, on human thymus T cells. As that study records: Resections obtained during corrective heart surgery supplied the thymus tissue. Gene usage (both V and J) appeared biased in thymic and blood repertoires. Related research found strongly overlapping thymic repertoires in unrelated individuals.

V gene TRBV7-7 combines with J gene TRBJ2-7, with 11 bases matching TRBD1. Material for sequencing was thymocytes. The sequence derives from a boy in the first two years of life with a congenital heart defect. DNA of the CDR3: TGTGCTAGCAGCCCCCCCGCGGGACAGGGGGAACACGAGCAGTACTTC. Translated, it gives CASSPPAGQGEHEQYF.